A selection of T cell receptor beta chains follows, all from one sample in a study of blood T cell repertoires in COVID-19. The method was immunoSEQ multiplex PCR; TCRdb's version includes in-frame clones alone and lacks a portion of them. The top ten hold less than 25% of the sample, which has around 45,000 clones, around 79% seen once. Sequencing used peripheral blood. These receptors were obtained from a woman in her sixties with acute or convalescent COVID-19. Both conserved end residues are part of each CDR3. Each record gives: V gene, CDR3 protein.

>TRBV19
CASRTTGTANQPQHF
>TRBV7-7
CASSLLAGNYEQYF
>TRBV7-2
CASSLVDSNEQFF
>TRBV30
CAWSVRKGPSTGELFF
>TRBV18
CASSPPRARGSYNEQFF
>TRBV9
CASSGGDGYTF
>TRBV30
CAWDPGQGVTDTQYF
>TRBV29-1
CSAEPGSNYGYTF
>TRBV11-2
CASSPQGQGGSEQYF
>TRBV2
CASSGASVDF
>TRBV3-1/TRBV3-2
CASSQGGATGELFF
>TRBV4-2
CASSQPRDRGDSPLHF
>TRBV29-1
CSVEFAGGYNEQFF
>TRBV5-1
CASSLLQGHLDGYTF